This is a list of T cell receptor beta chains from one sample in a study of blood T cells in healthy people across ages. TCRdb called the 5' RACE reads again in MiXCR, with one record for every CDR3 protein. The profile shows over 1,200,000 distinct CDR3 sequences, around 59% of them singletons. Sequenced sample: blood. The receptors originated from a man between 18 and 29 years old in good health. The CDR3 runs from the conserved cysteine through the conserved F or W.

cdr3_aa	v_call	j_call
CSVHIREEATEAFF	TRBV29-1	TRBJ1-1
CSARDSAASGRGYNEQFF	TRBV20-1	TRBJ2-1
CSARGGKGRRETRYF	TRBV20-1	TRBJ2-5
CASSLGQGHAEKLFF	TRBV11-2	TRBJ1-4
CASTHGAGRETQYF	TRBV28	TRBJ2-5
CASSAYREENYGYTF	TRBV2	TRBJ1-2
CASSHRGQGSDEQYF	TRBV4-1	.
CASSLAEQGLNYGYTF	TRBV7-9	TRBJ1-2
CASTSVTVNYGYTF	TRBV6-2/TRBV6-3	TRBJ1-2
CASSLLAPGSLGGPSYEQYF	TRBV7-6	TRBJ2-7